This T cell receptor beta chain is from a study of Graves' ophthalmopathy and Graves' hyperthyroidism. Amplified TCR beta CDR3 regions were obtained using RNA transcripts as template. Amplification began with first-round RT-PCR using HTBI primers, then second-round multiplex PCR was performed. TCRdb used MiXCR to reprocess the multiplex PCR reads, holding one entry per CDR3 protein. The sample consists of around 1.1 million distinct CDR3 sequences, about 40% of them appearing once. The study's findings and limits: It was with approximately 70% sensitivity and around 75% specificity that the model predicted ophthalmopathy progression.

The V end lost 9 bases, the J end lost 3 bases, and 18 bases lay between the germline ends. This CDR3 comprises 14 residues. Germline CDR1 ENHRY, CDR2 SYGVKD. This clonotype was counted many times. Its antigen is not known. The V gene is TRBV10-3, the J gene TRBJ2-7; perhaps D is TRBD1 or TRBD2 (6 bases each). The source of this sequence is an adult man with Graves' hyperthyroidism. Sequences were obtained from peripheral blood or thyroid tissue (not recorded which). This CDR3 reads CAIRVEGGRYEQYF. For the CDR3, the DNA is TGTGCCATAAGAGTTGAGGGGGGTCGCTACGAGCAGTACTTC.